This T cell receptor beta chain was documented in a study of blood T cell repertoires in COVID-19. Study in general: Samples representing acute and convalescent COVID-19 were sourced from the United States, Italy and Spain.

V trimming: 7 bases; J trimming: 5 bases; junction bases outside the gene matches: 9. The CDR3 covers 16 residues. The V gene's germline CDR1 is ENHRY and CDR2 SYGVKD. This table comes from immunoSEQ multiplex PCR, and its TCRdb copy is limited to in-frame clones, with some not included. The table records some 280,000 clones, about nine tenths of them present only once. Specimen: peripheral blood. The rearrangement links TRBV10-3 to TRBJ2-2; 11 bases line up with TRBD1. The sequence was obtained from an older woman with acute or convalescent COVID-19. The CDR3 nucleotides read TGTGCCATCAAAAGGACAGGGGGCGCGGGGACCGGGGAGCTGTTTTTT. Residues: CAIKRTGGAGTGELFF.